This TCR beta chain derives from a study of cytomegalovirus exposure and HLA in healthy donors. Notes on the study in general: Researchers counted around 170 TCR beta chains as cytomegalovirus-associated.

On this clone itself: Antigen: not known.

Sequencing used immunoSEQ multiplex PCR; TCRdb keeps in-frame clones, though not all of them. Of about 150,000 clones listed, 88% were seen once; the top ten hold 2.5% to 3.5%. Germline assignment: CDR1 SGHTA and CDR2 FQGNSA. The V and J ends lost 4 bases and 7 bases, in that order; junction bases with no gene match: 10. The CDR3 is 18 amino acids. The chain links TRBV7-2 to TRBJ2-1, with 16 bases identical to TRBD2. The sequenced material came from PBMCs. The TCR comes from a man aged 18 to 29 in good health and CMV-seronegative. This CDR3 is CASSSQASGLAGGNEQFF. In nucleotides, the CDR3 is TGTGCCAGCAGCTCCCAGGCATCGGGACTAGCGGGGGGGAATGAGCAGTTCTTC.